Each of the 22 T cell receptor beta chains below was sequenced from the same sample in a study of breast tumors, draining lymph nodes, adjacent tissues (dated by TCRdb to between 2015 and 2016). The library was produced with multiplex PCR. The sequencing machine was an Illumina HiSeq 2000. Clones were called with MiXCR by TCRdb after fastp trimmed the public reads at Q25, and only in-frame beta chains were retained. Rows are unified per CDR3 protein, each entry keeping the most common DNA and genes. Here the sample has fewer than 80,000 distinct CDR3 sequences; approximately 45% occur a single time. The biggest ten clones account for 8% to 9.5% of the sample. Sequenced: breast tumor tissue. The origin of the receptors is a female donor with breast cancer. Some clones in this sample may be carry-over from other donors' samples.

Within the sample, this clonotype is large. The genes are TRBV5-1 and TRBJ2-2, with D tentatively TRBD1 (6 bases). This CDR3 comprises 17 residues. V was cut by 0 bases and J by 1 base, with 13 bases left in between. Germline loops: CDR1 SGHRS, CDR2 YFSETQ. CDR3 sequence reads: CASSLAKTGGNTGELFF. The CDR3 region has the DNA TGCGCCAGCAGCTTGGCCAAGACAGGAGGGAACACCGGGGAGCTGTTTTTT.

This clonotype was observed at least ten times. The rearrangement links TRBV12-3 or TRBV12-4 to TRBJ2-5; possible D gene TRBD2, 5 bases. CDR3 size: 13 residues. Trimming shortened V by 4 bases and J by 4 bases, and 10 bases separated the two germline ends. This chain's CDR3 is CASSSASRETQYF. CDR3 bases: TGTGCCAGCAGTTCGGCTAGCAGAGAGACCCAGTACTTC.

As for this clonotype: The junction does not match germline at one end; this may be a read error. This rearrangement joins TRBV9 to TRBJ2-1; D remains ambiguous. This CDR3 is 16 amino acids long. Germline CDR1 SGDLS, CDR2 YYNGEE. The chain's CDR3 is CASSVGGGISHNAQFF. The CDR3 DNA follows: TGTGCCAGCAGCGTAGGAGGCGGAATCTCCCACAATGCGCAGTTCTTC.

With respect to this clonotype: A clone one base away is much larger, so this may be a read error. The CDR3 is CSARDAGQRSEQYF. The CDR3 DNA follows: TGCAGTGCTAGAGATGCCGGACAGAGATCCGAGCAGTACTTC. The chain employs TRBV20-1 and TRBJ2-7; TRBD1 is a possible D gene (6 bases). The CDR3 is made up of 14 amino acids. In germline, CDR1 is DFQATT, CDR2 SNEGSKA (reference sequence). The V and J ends lost 0 bases and 6 bases respectively, with 15 bases between them.

Ten or more counts support this clonotype. The chain uses TRBV9 and TRBJ1-2; D perhaps matches TRBD1 (5 bases). This CDR3 region has 17 residues. V was shortened by 4 bases and J by 4 bases, with 23 bases between the two germline ends. The V gene's germline CDR1 is SGDLS and CDR2 YYNGEE. This CDR3 reads CASSPRDIPGRFYGYTF. The CDR3 nucleotides are TGTGCCAGCAGCCCCCGCGACATTCCGGGGCGGTTCTATGGCTACACCTTC.

This clonotype was picked up many times. The chain carries TRBV7-3 and TRBJ2-3; no firm D call. Germline CDR1 and CDR2: SGHTA and FQGTGA. The CDR3 spans 15 residues. V lost 5 bases and J lost 0, with 12 bases in between. The CDR3 loop is CASSEAPRSTDTQYF. The CDR3 nucleotides read TGTGCCAGCAGCGAAGCCCCCAGGAGCACAGATACGCAGTATTTT.

By its share, this clonotype is medium-sized. This rearrangement joins TRBV11-3 to TRBJ2-7; 8 nucleotides agree with TRBD1. The CDR3 has 15 residues. The V gene's germline CDR1 is SGHNT and CDR2 YENEEA. The V segment lost 1 base and the J segment 6 bases; nucleotides outside the gene matches: 8. The CDR3 spells CASSLAETGESEQYF. The CDR3 nucleotides read TGTGCCAGCAGCTTAGCCGAGACAGGGGAGAGCGAGCAGTACTTC.

This clonotype has a count of ten or more. The chain employs TRBV10-2 and TRBJ2-1; no definite D call. Trimming pared 5 bases from V and 3 bases from J, leaving 17 bases between. The CDR3 consists of 16 residues. Germline-derived CDR1 and CDR2 are WSHSY and SAAADI. CDR3 amino acids: CASSSDELPIYNEQFF. The CDR3, as DNA: TGCGCCAGCAGTTCAGACGAACTGCCGATCTACAATGAGCAGTTCTTC.

V and J are TRBV7-2 and TRBJ2-7; TRBD2 matches 12 bases. The CDR3 totals 17 residues. CDR1 and CDR2 (germline): SGHTA, FQGNSA. The V segment lost 5 bases and the J segment 7 bases; nucleotides outside the gene matches: 15. The CDR3 is CASSTRTSGTITEEQYF. CDR3 coding DNA: TGTGCCAGCAGCACACGGACTAGCGGGACCATCACCGAAGAGCAGTACTTC.

This clonotype was seen many times. The V gene is TRBV7-6, the J gene TRBJ1-6; D possibly corresponds to TRBD1 (5 bases). V was clipped by 8 bases and J by 9 bases, with 14 bases between them. The CDR3 extends over 13 amino acids. Germline CDR1 is SGHVS and CDR2 is FNYEAQ. The chain's CDR3 is CASQALRGSPLHF. CDR3 nucleotide sequence: TGTGCCAGCCAAGCCTTGAGGGGTTCACCCCTCCACTTT.

This clonotype showed up just once. Its ends do not fully match the called genes, so a read error is possible. This chain links TRBV10-3 with TRBJ2-1; 8 positions match TRBD1. CDR1 ENHRY and CDR2 SYGVKD come from the germline V gene. This CDR3 is 17 amino acids long. The CDR3 DNA sequence: TGCGCCATCAGTGAACCCGACAGGGGCTTCTCCTACAATGATCAGTTCTTC. This translates into CAISEPDRGFSYNDQFF.

The rearrangement joins TRBV7-2 to TRBJ1-1, with 12 nucleotides matching TRBD1. Germline-derived CDR1 and CDR2 are SGHTA and FQGNSA. This CDR3 region has 17 residues. With 5 bases clipped from V and 4 bases from J, the junction kept 11 bases outside the gene matches. The chain's CDR3 is CASSPVGQGQGATEAFF. The CDR3 DNA sequence: TGTGCCAGCAGCCCCGTCGGTCAGGGACAGGGGGCCACTGAAGCTTTCTTT.

This clonotype has at least ten counts. One end of the junction varies from germline; a read error may be responsible. The V call is TRBV6-6, the J call TRBJ2-7, with TRBD1 matching 12 bases. The CDR3 loop spans 16 amino acids. Germline CDR1 and CDR2: MNHNY and SVGAGI (reference sequence). The CDR3 DNA reads TGTGCCAGCAGTCACTCCCCCCGGGACAGGGGGCACGAGCAGTACTTC. Its translation is CASSHSPRDRGHEQYF.

This clonotype was picked up many times. The J gene is TRBJ2-1, the V gene TRBV11-3, with 10 positions matching TRBD2. Germline V gives CDR1 SGHNT, CDR2 YENEEA. The CDR3 covers 15 residues. Germline trimming cut 1 base from V and 8 bases from J; bases unmatched to any gene: 5. CDR3 DNA sequence: TGTGCCAGCAGCTTAGGAGCGGGGGGGCCCGATGAGCAGTTCTTC. This codes for CASSLGAGGPDEQFF.

This clonotype has at least ten counts. The chain joins TRBV29-1 to TRBJ1-2; D is ambiguous. Germline CDR1 reads SQVTM; CDR2 reads ANQGSEA. V dropped 4 bases and J dropped 1 base, with 7 bases sitting between them. The CDR3 has 12 amino acids. This chain's CDR3 is CSVVADNYGYTF. The CDR3 nucleotides are TGCAGCGTTGTTGCAGATAACTATGGCTACACCTTC.

This sequence joins TRBV9 and TRBJ2-3; 13 bases agree with TRBD2. The V and J ends lost 5 bases and 5 bases, in that order; junction bases with no gene match: 14. This CDR3 region has 18 residues. The germline gives CDR1 SGDLS, CDR2 YYNGEE. This chain's CDR3 is CASSARRPGLAGKDTQYF. The CDR3 DNA reads TGTGCCAGCAGTGCTAGGCGACCGGGACTAGCGGGAAAAGATACGCAGTATTTT.

There are a few counts of this clonotype. A read error is possible here, since a much larger clone lies one base away. This sequence joins TRBV20-1 and TRBJ2-1; 7 bases line up with TRBD2. The germline V gene has CDR1 DFQATT and CDR2 SNEGSKA (reference sequence). The ends lost 5 bases at V and 5 bases at J; junction bases unmatched: 15. The CDR3 totals 16 residues. The CDR3 sequence is CSAPLLGLAANNEQFF. CDR3 coding DNA: TGCAGTGCTCCCCTACTTGGGCTAGCGGCAAACAATGAGCAGTTCTTC.

There are many counts of this clonotype. The chain joins TRBV7-3 to TRBJ2-1; TRBD2 matches 15 bases. The CDR3 totals 14 residues. The V and J ends lost 6 bases and 9 bases, in that order; junction bases with no gene match: 3. Germline-derived CDR1 and CDR2 are SGHTA and FQGTGA. The CDR3 loop reads CASSGTSGRSEQFF. The CDR3 DNA is TGTGCCAGCAGTGGGACTAGCGGGAGGTCTGAGCAGTTCTTC.

In this sample, this clonotype turned up many times. The rearrangement links TRBV7-2 to TRBJ1-5; TRBD1 is a possible D gene (6 bases). This CDR3 region has 15 residues. Germline CDR1 is SGHTA and CDR2 is FQGNSA. The V gene lost 5 bases and the J gene lost 3 bases, with 14 bases spanning the gap. The CDR3 DNA reads TGTGCCAGCAGCCCACAGGGTATCCTCAATCAGCCCCAGCATTTT. Translation: CASSPQGILNQPQHF.

V and J are TRBV4-1 and TRBJ1-3; D remains unclear. CDR1 and CDR2 (germline): MGHRA, YSYEKL. This CDR3 spans 11 amino acids. V was cut by 3 bases and J by 6 bases, with 3 bases left in between. Here the CDR3 reads CASSHVNTIYF. Here the CDR3 DNA reads TGCGCCAGCAGCCATGTAAACACCATATATTTT.

In this sample, this clonotype turned up many times. The chain combines TRBV6-5 with TRBJ2-7; D remains ambiguous. The germline V gene has CDR1 MNHEY and CDR2 SVGAGI. This CDR3 comprises 15 residues. Trimming shortened V by 0 bases and J by 1 base, and 10 bases separated the two germline ends. The CDR3 DNA follows: TGTGCCAGCAGTTACTCACCGGCTACTTCCTACGAGCAGTACTTC. Translation: CASSYSPATSYEQYF.

This rearrangement joins TRBV4-2 to TRBJ1-5; the D gene is possibly TRBD1 (6 bases). Germline CDR1 and CDR2: LGHNA and YNFKEQ. The germline V and J ends were trimmed by 4 bases and 4 bases, with 29 bases remaining between them. The CDR3 runs 20 residues. The CDR3 protein is CASSPLAGGLIYEQNQPQHF. DNA for the CDR3: TGTGCCAGCAGCCCCCTAGCGGGGGGGCTTATATACGAGCAAAATCAGCCCCAGCATTTT.